This TCR beta chain appears in the sequencing data of a study of PD-1 blockade in classical Hodgkin lymphoma. Study overall: Administration of nivolumab to patients was at 3 mg/kg intravenously every 2 weeks. General study findings and limits: TCR diversity at baseline was reported to be reduced in newly diagnosed patients relative to healthy donors. Whoever responded completely had baseline diversity much like that seen in newly diagnosed patients.

The length of the CDR3 is 11 residues. The V gene lost 2 bases and the J gene lost 7 bases, with 4 bases spanning the gap. Germline CDR1 reads SGHRS; CDR2 reads YFSETQ. Sequenced by immunoSEQ multiplex PCR; TCRdb stores in-frame clones only, minus some. The sample lists 100,000 to 120,000 clones, about 89% occurring once. Regarding this clone: The antigen is not known.

The patients all showed relapse after autologous stem cell transplantation, while their brentuximab vedotin exposure varied. This rearrangement joins TRBV5-1 to TRBJ1-3; no clear D. This clonotype was obtained from a human donor with classical Hodgkin lymphoma. This sample comprised peripheral blood mononuclear cells (PBMCs), obtained before the second cycle of nivolumab. CDR3 in amino acids: CASSFGNTIYF. The CDR3 coding sequence is TGCGCCAGCAGCTTTGGGAACACCATATATTTT.